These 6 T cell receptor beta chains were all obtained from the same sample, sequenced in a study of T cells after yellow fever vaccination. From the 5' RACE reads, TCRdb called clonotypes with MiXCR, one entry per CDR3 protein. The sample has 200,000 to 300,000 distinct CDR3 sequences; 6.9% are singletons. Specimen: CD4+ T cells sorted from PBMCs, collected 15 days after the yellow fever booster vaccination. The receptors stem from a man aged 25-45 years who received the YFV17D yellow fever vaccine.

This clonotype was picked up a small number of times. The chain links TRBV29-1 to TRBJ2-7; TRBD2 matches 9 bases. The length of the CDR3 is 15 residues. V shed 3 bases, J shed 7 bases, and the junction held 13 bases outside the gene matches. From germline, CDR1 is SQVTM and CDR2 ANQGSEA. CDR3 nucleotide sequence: TGCAGCGTTGACTGGGCGGGAGGGCCGAGGAGGGAGCAGTACTTC. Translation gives CSVDWAGGPRREQYF.

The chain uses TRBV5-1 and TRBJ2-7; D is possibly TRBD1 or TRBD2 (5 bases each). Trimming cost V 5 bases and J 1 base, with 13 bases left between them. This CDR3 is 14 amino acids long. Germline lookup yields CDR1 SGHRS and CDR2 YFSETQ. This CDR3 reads CASRLGDGSYEQYF. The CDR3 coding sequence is TGCGCCAGCAGACTCGGGGACGGGTCCTACGAGCAGTACTTC.

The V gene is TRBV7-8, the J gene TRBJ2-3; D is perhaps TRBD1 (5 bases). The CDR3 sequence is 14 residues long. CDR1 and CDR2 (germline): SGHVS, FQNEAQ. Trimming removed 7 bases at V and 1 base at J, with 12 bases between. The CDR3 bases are TGTGCCAGCATCTGGGGCCGAGGCACAGATACGCAGTATTTT. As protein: CASIWGRGTDTQYF.

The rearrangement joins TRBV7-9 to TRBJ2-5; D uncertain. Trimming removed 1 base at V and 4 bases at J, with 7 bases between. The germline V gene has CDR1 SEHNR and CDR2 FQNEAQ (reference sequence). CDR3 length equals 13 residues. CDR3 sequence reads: CASSLGAAETQYF. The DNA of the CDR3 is TGTGCCAGCAGCTTAGGGGCAGCAGAGACCCAGTACTTC.

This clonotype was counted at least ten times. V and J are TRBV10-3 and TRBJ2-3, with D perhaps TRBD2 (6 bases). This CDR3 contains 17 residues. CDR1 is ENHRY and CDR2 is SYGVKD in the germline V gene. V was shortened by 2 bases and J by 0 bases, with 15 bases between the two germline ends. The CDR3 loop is CAISEPVRGFSTDTQYF. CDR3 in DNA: TGTGCCATCAGTGAGCCGGTTCGGGGGTTTAGCACAGATACGCAGTATTTT.

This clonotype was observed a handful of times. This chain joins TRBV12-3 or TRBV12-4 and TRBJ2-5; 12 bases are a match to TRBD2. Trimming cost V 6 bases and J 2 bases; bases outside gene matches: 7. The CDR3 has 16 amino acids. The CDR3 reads CASSRGTSGLQETQYF. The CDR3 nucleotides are TGTGCCAGCAGCCGTGGGACTAGCGGGCTTCAAGAGACCCAGTACTTC.